The T cell receptor beta chain described here comes from a study of blood T cell repertoires in COVID-19. Study background: Some COVID-19 samples were acute and others convalescent; all came from the United States, Italy and Spain. The analysed material was cDNA or gDNA that came from T cells, B-cell-depleted T cells, or PBMCs.

The age range of participants was about 18 to 100 years, with residence in more than 20 US areas. Self-reported history from a screening survey and questionnaire set each donor's cohort. Sequencing was performed with immunoSEQ multiplex PCR; in TCRdb, only in-frame clones are kept and a portion is missing. Altogether fewer than 200,000 clones are present, about 90% being singletons, with the ten largest covering around 1.2%. Losses at the gene ends were 4 bases for V and 3 bases for J; bases not matched to a gene: 6. Germline CDR1 SGHRS, CDR2 YFSETQ. The length of the CDR3 is 15 residues. This chain connects TRBV5-1 to TRBJ2-7; 11 positions match TRBD1. The source material was PBMCs or T cells enriched from blood (not recorded which). The clonotype was recovered from a human donor with acute COVID-19. The donor label of this sample is uncertain. The CDR3 is CASSETGTGGYEQYF. In nucleotides, the CDR3 is TGCGCCAGCAGCGAAACCGGGACAGGGGGCTACGAGCAGTACTTC.